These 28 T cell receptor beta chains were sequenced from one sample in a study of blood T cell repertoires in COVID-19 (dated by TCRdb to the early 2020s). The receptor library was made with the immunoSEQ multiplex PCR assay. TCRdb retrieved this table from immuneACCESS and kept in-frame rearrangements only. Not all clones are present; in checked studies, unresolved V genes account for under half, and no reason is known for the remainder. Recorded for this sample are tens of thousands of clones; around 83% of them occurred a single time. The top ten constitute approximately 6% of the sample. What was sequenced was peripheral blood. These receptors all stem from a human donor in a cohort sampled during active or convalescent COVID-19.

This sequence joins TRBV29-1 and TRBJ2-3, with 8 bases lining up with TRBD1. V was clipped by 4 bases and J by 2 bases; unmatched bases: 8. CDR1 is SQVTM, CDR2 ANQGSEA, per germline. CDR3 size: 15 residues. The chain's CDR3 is CSVVKGTGATDTQYF. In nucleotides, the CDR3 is TGCAGCGTTGTTAAAGGGACAGGTGCCACAGATACGCAGTATTTT.

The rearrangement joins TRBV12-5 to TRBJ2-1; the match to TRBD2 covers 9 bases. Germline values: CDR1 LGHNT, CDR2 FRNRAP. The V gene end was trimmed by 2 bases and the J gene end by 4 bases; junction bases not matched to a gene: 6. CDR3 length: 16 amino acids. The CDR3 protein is CASGLFSGGGYNEQFF. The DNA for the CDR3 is TGTGCTAGTGGTTTGTTTAGCGGGGGTGGATACAATGAGCAGTTCTTC. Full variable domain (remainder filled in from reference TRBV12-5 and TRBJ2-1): DARVTQTPRHKVTEMGQEVTMRCQPILGHNTVFWYRQTMMQGLELLAYFRNRAPLDDSGMPKDRFSAEMPDATLATLKIQPSEPRDSAVYFCASGLFSGGGYNEQFFGPGTRLTVL.

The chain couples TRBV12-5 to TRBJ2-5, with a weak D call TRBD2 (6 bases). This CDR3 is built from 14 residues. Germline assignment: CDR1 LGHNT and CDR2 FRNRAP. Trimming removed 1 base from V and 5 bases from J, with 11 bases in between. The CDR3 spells CASGLATGVETQYF. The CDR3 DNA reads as TGTGCTAGTGGTTTGGCGACGGGGGTTGAGACCCAGTACTTC.

For the CDR3, the DNA is TGTGCCAGCAGCTTTTTTGGCAGGGCGAACACTGAAGCTTTCTTT. It translates to CASSFFGRANTEAFF. The chain carries TRBV7-9 and TRBJ1-1, with a possible D match to TRBD1 (5 bases). Germline loops: CDR1 SEHNR, CDR2 FQNEAQ (reference sequence). The CDR3 sequence is 15 residues long. Trimming left V 3 bases short and J 1 base short, with 12 bases between.

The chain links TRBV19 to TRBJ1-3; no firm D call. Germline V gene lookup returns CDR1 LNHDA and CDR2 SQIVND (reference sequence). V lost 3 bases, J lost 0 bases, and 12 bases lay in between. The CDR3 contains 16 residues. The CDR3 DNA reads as TGTGCCAGTAGTATGATCGGGGTTTACTCTGGAAACACCATATATTTT. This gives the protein CASSMIGVYSGNTIYF.

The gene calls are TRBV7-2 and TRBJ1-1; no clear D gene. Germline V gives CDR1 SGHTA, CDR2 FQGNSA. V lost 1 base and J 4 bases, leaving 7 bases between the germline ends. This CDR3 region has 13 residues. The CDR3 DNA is TGTGCCAGCAGCTTAGTGGAGGGCACTGAAGCTTTCTTT. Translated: CASSLVEGTEAFF. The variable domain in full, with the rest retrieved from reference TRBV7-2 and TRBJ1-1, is GAGVSQSPSNKVTEKGKDVELRCDPISGHTALYWYRQSLGQGLEFLIYFQGNSAPDKSGLPSDRFSAERTGGSVSTLTIQRTQQEDSAVYLCASSLVEGTEAFFGQGTRLTVV.

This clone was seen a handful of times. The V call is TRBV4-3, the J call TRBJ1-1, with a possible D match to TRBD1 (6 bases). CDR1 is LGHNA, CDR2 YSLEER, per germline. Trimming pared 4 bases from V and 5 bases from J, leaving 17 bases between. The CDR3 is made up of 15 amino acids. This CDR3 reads CASSLAPGGATEAFF. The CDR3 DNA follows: TGCGCCAGCAGCCTGGCCCCGGGGGGCGCGACTGAAGCTTTCTTT.

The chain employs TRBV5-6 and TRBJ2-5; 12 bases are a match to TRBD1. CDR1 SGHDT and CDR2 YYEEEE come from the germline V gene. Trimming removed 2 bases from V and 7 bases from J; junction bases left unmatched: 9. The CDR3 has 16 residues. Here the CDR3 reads CASSFPPGQGAGTQYF. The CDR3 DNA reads TGTGCCAGCAGCTTCCCTCCGGGACAGGGGGCTGGGACCCAGTACTTC.

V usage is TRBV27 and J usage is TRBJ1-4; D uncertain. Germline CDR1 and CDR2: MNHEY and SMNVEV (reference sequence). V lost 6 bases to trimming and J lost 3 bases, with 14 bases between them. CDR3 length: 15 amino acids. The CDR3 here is CASRGGILSNEKLFF. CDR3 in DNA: TGTGCCAGCAGGGGAGGGATACTCTCTAATGAAAAACTGTTTTTT.

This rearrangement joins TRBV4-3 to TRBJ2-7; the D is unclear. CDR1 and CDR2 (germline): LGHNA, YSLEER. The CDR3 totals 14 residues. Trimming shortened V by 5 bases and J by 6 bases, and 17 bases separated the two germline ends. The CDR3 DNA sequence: TGCGCCAGCAGCGCCCAGACTGGGTATGGCGAGCAGTACTTC. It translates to CASSAQTGYGEQYF.

The CDR3, as DNA: TGTGCCACTCTGGACAGGGCCTGGAACACTGAAGCTTTCTTT. Translating it yields CATLDRAWNTEAFF. This sequence joins TRBV24-1 and TRBJ1-1; 8 positions match TRBD1. With V trimmed by 10 bases and J by 1 base, 7 bases remained unmatched. CDR3 length: 14 amino acids. Germline V gene data show CDR1 as KGHDR and CDR2 as SFDVKD.

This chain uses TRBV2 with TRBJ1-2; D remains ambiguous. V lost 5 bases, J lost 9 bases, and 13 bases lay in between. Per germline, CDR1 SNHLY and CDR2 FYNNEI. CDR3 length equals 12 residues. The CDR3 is CASSPSLQSYTF. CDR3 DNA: TGTGCCAGCAGTCCTTCCCTACAGAGCTACACCTTC.

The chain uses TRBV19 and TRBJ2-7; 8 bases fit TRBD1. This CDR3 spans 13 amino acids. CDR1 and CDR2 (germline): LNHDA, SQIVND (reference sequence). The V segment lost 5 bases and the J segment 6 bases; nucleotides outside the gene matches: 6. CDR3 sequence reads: CASSPTGTGEQYF. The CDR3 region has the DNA TGTGCCAGTAGTCCAACAGGGACAGGCGAGCAGTACTTC. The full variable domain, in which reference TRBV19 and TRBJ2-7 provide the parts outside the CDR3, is DGGITQSPKYLFRKEGQNVTLSCEQNLNHDAMYWYRQDPGQGLRLIYYSQIVNDFQKGDIAEGYSVSREKKESFPLTVTSAQKNPTAFYLCASSPTGTGEQYFGPGTRLTVT.

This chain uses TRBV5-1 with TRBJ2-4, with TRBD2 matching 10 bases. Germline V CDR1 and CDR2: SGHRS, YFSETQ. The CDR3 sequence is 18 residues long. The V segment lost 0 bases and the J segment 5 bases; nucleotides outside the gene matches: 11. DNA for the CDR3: TGCGCCAGCAGCTTGGCGCGGGGGCTAGCGGGGGAGGAAAACATTCAGTACTTC. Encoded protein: CASSLARGLAGEENIQYF. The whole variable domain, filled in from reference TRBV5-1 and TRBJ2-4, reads KAGVTQTPRYLIKTRGQQVTLSCSPISGHRSVSWYQQTPGQGLQFLFEYFSETQRNKGNFPGRFSGRQFSNSRSEMNVSTLELGDSALYLCASSLARGLAGEENIQYFGAGTRLSVL.

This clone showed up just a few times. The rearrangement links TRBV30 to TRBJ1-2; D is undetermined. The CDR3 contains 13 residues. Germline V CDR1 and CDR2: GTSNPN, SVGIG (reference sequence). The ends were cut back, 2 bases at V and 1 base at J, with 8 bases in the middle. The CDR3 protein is CAWSFTVNYGYTF. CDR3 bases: TGTGCCTGGAGTTTCACAGTTAACTATGGCTACACCTTC.

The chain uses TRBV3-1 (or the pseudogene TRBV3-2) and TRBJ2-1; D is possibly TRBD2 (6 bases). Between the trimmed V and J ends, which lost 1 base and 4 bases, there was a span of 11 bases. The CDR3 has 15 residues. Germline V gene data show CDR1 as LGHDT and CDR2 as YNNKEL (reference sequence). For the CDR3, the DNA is TGTGCCAGCAGCCAAGCCTCTAGCGATTACAATGAGCAGTTCTTC. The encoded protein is CASSQASSDYNEQFF.

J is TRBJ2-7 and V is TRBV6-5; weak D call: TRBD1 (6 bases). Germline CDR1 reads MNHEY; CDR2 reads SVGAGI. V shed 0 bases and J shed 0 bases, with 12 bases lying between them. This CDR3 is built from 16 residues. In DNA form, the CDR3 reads TGTGCCAGCAGTTACTCGGGACAAGCCTCCTCCTACGAGCAGTACTTC. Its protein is CASSYSGQASSYEQYF.

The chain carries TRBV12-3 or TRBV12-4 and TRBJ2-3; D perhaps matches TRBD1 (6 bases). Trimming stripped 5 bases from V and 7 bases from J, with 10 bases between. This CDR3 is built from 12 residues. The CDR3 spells CASSRRGNTQYF. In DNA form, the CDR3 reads TGTGCCAGCAGTCGCAGGGGTAATACGCAGTATTTT.

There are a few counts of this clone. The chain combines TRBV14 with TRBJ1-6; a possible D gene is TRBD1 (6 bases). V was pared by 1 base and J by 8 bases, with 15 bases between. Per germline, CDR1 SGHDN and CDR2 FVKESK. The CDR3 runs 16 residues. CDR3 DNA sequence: TGTGCCAGCAGCCAAGGGTTTAGTGGGGGCGATTCACCCCTCCACTTT. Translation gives CASSQGFSGGDSPLHF.

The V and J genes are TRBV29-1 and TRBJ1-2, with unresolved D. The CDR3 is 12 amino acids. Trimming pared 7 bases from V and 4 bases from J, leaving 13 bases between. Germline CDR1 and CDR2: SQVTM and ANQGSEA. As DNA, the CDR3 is TGCAGCGGGGCAGGCTCTCTCTATGGCTACACCTTC. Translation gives CSGAGSLYGYTF.

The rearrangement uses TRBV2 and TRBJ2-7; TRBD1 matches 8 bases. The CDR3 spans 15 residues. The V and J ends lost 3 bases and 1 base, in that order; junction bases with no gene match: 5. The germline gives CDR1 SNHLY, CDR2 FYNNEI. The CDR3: CASSDPGTGSYEQYF. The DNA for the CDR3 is TGTGCCAGCAGTGACCCCGGGACAGGATCCTACGAGCAGTACTTC.

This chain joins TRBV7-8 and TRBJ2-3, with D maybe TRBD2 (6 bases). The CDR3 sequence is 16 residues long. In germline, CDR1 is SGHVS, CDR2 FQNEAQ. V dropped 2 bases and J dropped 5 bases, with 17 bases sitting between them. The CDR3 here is CASSLRPGSPQDTQYF. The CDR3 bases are TGTGCCAGCAGCTTACGGCCCGGGAGCCCTCAAGATACGCAGTATTTT.

CDR3 residues: CASSQERGHNTEAFF. As DNA, the CDR3 is TGCGCCAGCAGCCAAGAGAGAGGACATAACACTGAAGCTTTCTTT. The V and J genes are TRBV4-3 and TRBJ1-1; D is perhaps TRBD1 (5 bases). The germline V gene encodes CDR1 LGHNA and CDR2 YSLEER. The CDR3 is made up of 15 amino acids. The ends were cut back, 0 bases at V and 2 bases at J, with 10 bases in the middle.

CDR3 loop: CASRTSRGANVLTF. The CDR3 nucleotides are TGTGCCAGTAGAACTAGTCGTGGGGCCAACGTCCTGACTTTC. The V call is TRBV19, the J call TRBJ2-6; D may be TRBD2 (5 bases). The germline V gene encodes CDR1 LNHDA and CDR2 SQIVND (reference sequence). Trimming removed 6 bases at V and 3 bases at J, with 9 bases between. The CDR3 consists of 14 residues. The variable domain in full, completed from reference TRBV19 and TRBJ2-6, reads DGGITQSPKYLFRKEGQNVTLSCEQNLNHDAMYWYRQDPGQGLRLIYYSQIVNDFQKGDIAEGYSVSREKKESFPLTVTSAQKNPTAFYLCASRTSRGANVLTFGAGSRLTVL.

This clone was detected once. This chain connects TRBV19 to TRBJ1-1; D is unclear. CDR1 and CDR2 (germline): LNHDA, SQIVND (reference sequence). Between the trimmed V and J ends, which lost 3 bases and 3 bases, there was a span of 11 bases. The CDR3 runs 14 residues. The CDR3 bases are TGTGCCAGTAGTATCCCTACCTTGGACACTGAAGCTTTCTTT. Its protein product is CASSIPTLDTEAFF.

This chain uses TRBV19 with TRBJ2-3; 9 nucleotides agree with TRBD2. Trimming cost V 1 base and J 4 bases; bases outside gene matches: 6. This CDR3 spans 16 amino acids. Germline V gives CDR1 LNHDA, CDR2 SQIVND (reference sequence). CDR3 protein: CASSIGRRGGADTQYF. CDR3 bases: TGTGCCAGTAGTATAGGTCGGCGGGGGGGCGCAGATACGCAGTATTTT. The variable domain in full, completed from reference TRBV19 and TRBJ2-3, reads DGGITQSPKYLFRKEGQNVTLSCEQNLNHDAMYWYRQDPGQGLRLIYYSQIVNDFQKGDIAEGYSVSREKKESFPLTVTSAQKNPTAFYLCASSIGRRGGADTQYFGPGTRLTVL.

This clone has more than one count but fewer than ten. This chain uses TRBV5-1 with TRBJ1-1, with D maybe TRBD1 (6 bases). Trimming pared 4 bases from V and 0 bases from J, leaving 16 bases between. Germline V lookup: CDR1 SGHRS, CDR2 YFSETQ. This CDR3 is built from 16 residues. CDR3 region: CASSPSGAKMNTEAFF. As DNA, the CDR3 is TGCGCCAGCAGCCCTTCAGGGGCCAAAATGAACACTGAAGCTTTCTTT.

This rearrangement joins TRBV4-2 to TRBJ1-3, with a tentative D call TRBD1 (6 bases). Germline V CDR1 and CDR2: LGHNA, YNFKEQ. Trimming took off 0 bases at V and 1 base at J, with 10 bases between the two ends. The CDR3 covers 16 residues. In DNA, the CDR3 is TGTGCCAGCAGCCAAGAAATACAGGGATCTGGAAACACCATATATTTT. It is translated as CASSQEIQGSGNTIYF.